This paragraph covers one T cell receptor (beta chain) sequence. The sample belongs to a study of blood T cell repertoires in COVID-19. V lost 6 bases and J lost 8, with 14 bases in between. This CDR3 is built from 13 residues. The method was immunoSEQ multiplex PCR; TCRdb's version includes in-frame clones alone and lacks a portion of them. Altogether some 270,000 clones are present, approximately 89% being singletons, with the ten largest covering 1.5% to 2%. Sequenced input: peripheral blood. The rearrangement links TRBV12-3 or TRBV12-4 to TRBJ2-1, with D maybe TRBD1 (5 bases). The TCR originated in a woman aged 60 to 75 who had recovered from COVID-19. The CDR3 DNA reads TGTGCCAGCAGCGCCGCCCCAGGGCATGAGCAGTTCTTC. Its translation: CASSAAPGHEQFF.